This T cell receptor beta chain derives from a study of T cell repertoires in cytomegalovirus infection. TCRdb itself ran the reads through MiXCR, one entry per CDR3 protein. The table includes around 100,000 distinct CDR3 sequences, around 9.1% detected once. Broader study findings: HLA-C-restricted CMV clonotypes gave the most frequent clonotype in two of eight donors.

About this clonotype: Its antigen remains unidentified.

The length of the CDR3 is 14 residues. CDR1 and CDR2 from the germline V gene are LNHDA and SQIVND (reference sequence). Trimming left V 9 bases short and J 10 bases short, with 22 bases between. This clonotype originated in a human donor in good health (CMV status not recorded). Some clones in this sample may be carry-over from other donors' samples. Sequences were obtained from PBMCs, sequenced either directly or after in vitro stimulation (not recorded which). This chain joins TRBV19 and TRBJ2-1; possibly TRBD1 or TRBD2 for D (6 bases each). The DNA for the CDR3 is TGTGCCAGCACTTCAGGGGCGGAGGGGGGCGAGCAGTTCTTC. Protein: CASTSGAEGGEQFF.